This note documents a single T cell receptor beta chain sequence. What it binds is unknown. Distinct nucleotide sequences in the sample also encode this CDR3. Assay used: immunoSEQ multiplex PCR; TCRdb lists only in-frame clones, some missing. Of under 95,000 clones in the sample, more than 80% were seen once. The data derive from a study of graft-versus-host responses after intestinal transplantation. CDR1 and CDR2 from the germline V gene are MNHEY and SMNVEV (reference sequence). V shed 2 bases and J shed 0 bases, with 5 bases lying between them. The CDR3 consists of 13 residues. The TCR originated in a human donor who received an intestinal transplant. The V gene is TRBV27, the J gene TRBJ2-7; D might be TRBD2 (5 bases). The sample consisted of unstimulated CD8+ T cells sorted from spleen or lymph node cells, taken before intestinal transplant. The CDR3 sequence: CASSLRGSYEQYF. CDR3 DNA sequence: TGTGCCAGCAGTTTACGGGGCTCCTACGAGCAGTACTTC.